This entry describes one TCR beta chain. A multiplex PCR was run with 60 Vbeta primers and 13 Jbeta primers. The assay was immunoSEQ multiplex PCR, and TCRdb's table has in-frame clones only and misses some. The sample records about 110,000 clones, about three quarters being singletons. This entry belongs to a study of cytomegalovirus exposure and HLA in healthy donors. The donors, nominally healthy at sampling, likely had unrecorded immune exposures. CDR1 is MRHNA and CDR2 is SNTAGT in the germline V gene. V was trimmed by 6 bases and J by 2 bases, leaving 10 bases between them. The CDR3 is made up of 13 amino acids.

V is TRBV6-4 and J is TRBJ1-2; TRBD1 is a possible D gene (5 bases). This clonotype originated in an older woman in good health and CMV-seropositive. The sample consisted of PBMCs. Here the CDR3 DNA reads TGTGCCAGCAGCCATAACAGGAACTATGGCTACACCTTC. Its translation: CASSHNRNYGYTF.